The present T cell receptor (beta chain) was sequenced within a study of OX40 agonist ivuxolimab in advanced cancers. Clones were sequenced by immunoSEQ multiplex PCR, and TCRdb holds only the in-frame ones, with some missing. The sample records 40,000 to 50,000 clones, 87% being singletons. This receptor was identified in an adult with an advanced solid tumor such as melanoma, head and neck, liver or kidney cancer. The sample here was CD4+ or CD8+ T cells sorted from blood, taken in a trial of the OX40 agonist ivuxolimab.

CDR3 coding DNA: TGCGCCAGCAGCCAAGAAGGGTACCGGACCTACGAGCAGTACTTC. It codes for CASSQEGYRTYEQYF. The chain has TRBV4-1 and TRBJ2-7; D not resolved. V lost 0 bases to trimming and J lost 2 bases, with 11 bases between them. The V gene's germline CDR1 is MGHRA and CDR2 YSYEKL. CDR3 length: 15 amino acids.